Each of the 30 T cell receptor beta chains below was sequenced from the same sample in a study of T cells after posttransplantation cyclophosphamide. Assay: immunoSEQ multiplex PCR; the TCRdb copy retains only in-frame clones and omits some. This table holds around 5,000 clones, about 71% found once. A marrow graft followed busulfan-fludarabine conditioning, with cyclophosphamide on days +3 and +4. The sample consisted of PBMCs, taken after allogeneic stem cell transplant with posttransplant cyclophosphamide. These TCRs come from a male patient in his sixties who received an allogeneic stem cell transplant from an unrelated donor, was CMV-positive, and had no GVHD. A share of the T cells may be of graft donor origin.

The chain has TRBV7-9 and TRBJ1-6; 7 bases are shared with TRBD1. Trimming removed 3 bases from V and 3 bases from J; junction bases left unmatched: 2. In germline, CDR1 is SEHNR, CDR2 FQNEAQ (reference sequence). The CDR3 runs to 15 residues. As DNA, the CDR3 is TGTGCCAGCAGCTTGGGACAGAACTATAATTCACCCCTCCACTTT. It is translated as CASSLGQNYNSPLHF. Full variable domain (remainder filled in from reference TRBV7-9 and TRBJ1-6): DTGVSQNPRHKITKRGQNVTFRCDPISEHNRLYWYRQTLGQGPEFLTYFQNEAQLEKSRLLSDRFSAERPKGSFSTLEIQRTEQGDSAMYLCASSLGQNYNSPLHFGNGTRLTVT.

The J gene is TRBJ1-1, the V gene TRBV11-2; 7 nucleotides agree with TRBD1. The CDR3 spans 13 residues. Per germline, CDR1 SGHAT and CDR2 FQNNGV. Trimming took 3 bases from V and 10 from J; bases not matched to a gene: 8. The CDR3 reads CASSFGLQGTAFF. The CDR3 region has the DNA TGTGCCAGCAGCTTCGGGTTACAGGGGACAGCTTTCTTT. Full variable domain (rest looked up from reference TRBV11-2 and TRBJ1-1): EAGVAQSPRYKIIEKRQSVAFWCNPISGHATLYWYQQILGQGPKLLIQFQNNGVVDDSQLPKDRFSAERLKGVDSTLKIQPAKLEDSAVYLCASSFGLQGTAFFGQGTRLTVV.

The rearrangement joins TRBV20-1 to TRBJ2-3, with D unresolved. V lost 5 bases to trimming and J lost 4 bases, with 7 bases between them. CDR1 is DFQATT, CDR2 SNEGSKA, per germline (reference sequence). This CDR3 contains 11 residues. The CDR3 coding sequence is TGCAGTGCTCTGACTGCAGATACGCAGTATTTT. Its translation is CSALTADTQYF.

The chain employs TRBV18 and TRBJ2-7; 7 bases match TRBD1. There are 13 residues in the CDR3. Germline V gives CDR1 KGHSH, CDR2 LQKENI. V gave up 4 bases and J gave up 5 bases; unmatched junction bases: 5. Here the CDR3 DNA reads TGTGCCAGCTCACAGGGGGCGCAACACGAGCAGTACTTC. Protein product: CASSQGAQHEQYF.

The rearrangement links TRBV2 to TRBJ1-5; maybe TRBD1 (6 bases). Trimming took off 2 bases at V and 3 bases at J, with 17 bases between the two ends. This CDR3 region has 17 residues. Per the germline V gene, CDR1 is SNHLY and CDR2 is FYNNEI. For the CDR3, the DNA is TGTGCCAGCAGTGAATCGGCGGGGGCGCATATCAATCAGCCCCAGCATTTT. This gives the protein CASSESAGAHINQPQHF.

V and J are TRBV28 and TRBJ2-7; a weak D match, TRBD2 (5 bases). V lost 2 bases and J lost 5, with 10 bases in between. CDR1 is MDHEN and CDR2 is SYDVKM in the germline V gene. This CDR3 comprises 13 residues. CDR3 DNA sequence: TGTGCCAGCAGTTTAACGGGGTACCACGAGCAGTACTTC. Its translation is CASSLTGYHEQYF.

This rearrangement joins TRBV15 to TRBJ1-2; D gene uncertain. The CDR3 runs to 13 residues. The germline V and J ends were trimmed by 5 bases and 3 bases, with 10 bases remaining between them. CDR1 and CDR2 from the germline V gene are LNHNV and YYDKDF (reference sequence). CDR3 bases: TGTGCCACCAGCTCGAGGCGAGACTATGGCTACACCTTC. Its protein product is CATSSRRDYGYTF.

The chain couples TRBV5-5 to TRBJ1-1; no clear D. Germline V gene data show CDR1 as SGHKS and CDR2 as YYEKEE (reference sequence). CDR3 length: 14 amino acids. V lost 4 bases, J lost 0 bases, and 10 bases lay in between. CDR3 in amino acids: CASSLQALNTEAFF. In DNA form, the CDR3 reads TGTGCCAGCAGCCTTCAGGCCCTGAACACTGAAGCTTTCTTT.

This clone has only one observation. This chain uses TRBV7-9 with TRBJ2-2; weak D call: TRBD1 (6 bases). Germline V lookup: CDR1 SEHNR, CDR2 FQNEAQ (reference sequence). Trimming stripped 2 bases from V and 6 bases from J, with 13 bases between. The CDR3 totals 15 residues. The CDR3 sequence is CASSLIGTQAGELFF. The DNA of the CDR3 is TGTGCCAGCAGCTTAATTGGGACACAAGCCGGGGAGCTGTTTTTT.

The chain's CDR3 is CASTDGTGGFEQYF. DNA of the CDR3: TGTGCCAGCACTGACGGGACAGGGGGCTTCGAGCAGTACTTC. The chain combines TRBV5-4 with TRBJ2-7, with 12 bases lining up with TRBD1. Germline trimming cut 6 bases from V and 6 bases from J; bases unmatched to any gene: 7. Germline loops: CDR1 SGHNT, CDR2 YYREEE (reference sequence). The CDR3 has 14 residues.

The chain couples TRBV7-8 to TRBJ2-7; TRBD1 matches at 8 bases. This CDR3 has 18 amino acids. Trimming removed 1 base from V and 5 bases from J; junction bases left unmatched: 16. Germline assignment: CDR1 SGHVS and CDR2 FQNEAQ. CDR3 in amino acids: CASSLGDRRFYRGDEQYF. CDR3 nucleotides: TGTGCCAGCAGCTTAGGGGACAGGAGGTTTTATAGGGGTGACGAGCAGTACTTC.

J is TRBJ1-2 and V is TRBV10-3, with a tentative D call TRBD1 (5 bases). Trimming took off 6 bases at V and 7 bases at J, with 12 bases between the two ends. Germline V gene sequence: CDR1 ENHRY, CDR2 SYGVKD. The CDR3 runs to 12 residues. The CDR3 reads CAIRQEVSGYTF. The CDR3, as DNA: TGTGCCATCAGACAGGAAGTGAGTGGCTACACCTTC.

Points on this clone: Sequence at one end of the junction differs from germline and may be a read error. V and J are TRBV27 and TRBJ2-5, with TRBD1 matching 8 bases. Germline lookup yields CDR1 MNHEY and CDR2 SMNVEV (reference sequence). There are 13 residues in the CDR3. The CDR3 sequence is CASRGTGEEAQYF. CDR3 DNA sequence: TGTGCCAGCAGGGGGACAGGAGAAGAGGCCCAGTACTTC.

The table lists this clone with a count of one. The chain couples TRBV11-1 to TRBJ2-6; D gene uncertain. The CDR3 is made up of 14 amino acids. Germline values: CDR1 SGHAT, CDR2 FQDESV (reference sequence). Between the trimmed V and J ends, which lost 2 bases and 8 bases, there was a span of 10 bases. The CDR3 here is CASSLSGVTNVLTF. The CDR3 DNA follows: TGTGCCAGCAGCTTATCAGGCGTAACCAACGTCCTGACTTTC.

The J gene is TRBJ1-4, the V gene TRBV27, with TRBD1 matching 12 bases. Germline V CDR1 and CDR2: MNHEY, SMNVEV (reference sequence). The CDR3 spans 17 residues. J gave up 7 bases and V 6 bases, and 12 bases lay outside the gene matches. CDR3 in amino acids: CASRTGGTGGRGEKLFF. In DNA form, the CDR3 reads TGTGCCAGCAGGACGGGAGGGACAGGGGGCCGAGGTGAAAAACTGTTTTTT. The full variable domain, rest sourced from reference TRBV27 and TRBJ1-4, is EAQVTQNPRYLITVTGKKLTVTCSQNMNHEYMSWYRQDPGLGLRQIYYSMNVEVTDKGDVPEGYKVSRKEKRNFPLILESPSPNQTSLYFCASRTGGTGGRGEKLFFGSGTQLSVL.

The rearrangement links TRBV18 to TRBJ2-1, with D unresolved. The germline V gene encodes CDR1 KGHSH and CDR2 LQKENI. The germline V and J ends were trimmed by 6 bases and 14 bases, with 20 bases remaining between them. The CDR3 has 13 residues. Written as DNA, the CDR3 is TGTGCCAGCTCGCCCGAGACAACGGATCCGAAGTTCTTC. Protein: CASSPETTDPKFF. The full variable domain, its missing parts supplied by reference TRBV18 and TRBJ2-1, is NAGVMQNPRHLVRRRGQEARLRCSPMKGHSHVYWYRQLPEEGLKFMVYLQKENIIDESGMPKERFSAEFPKEGPSILRIQQVVRGDSAAYFCASSPETTDPKFFGPGTRLTVL.

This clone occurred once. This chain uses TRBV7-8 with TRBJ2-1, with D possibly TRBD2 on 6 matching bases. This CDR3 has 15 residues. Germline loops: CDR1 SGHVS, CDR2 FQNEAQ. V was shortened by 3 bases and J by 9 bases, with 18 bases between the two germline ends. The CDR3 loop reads CASSFTSDGGIEQFF. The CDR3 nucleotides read TGTGCCAGCAGCTTTACAAGTGACGGAGGGATTGAGCAGTTCTTC.

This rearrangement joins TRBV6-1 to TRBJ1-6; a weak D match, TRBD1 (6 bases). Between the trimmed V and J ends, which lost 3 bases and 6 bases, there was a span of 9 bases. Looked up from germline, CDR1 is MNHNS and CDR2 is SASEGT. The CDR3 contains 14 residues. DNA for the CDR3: TGTGCCAGCAGTGAGAACAGGGCTAATTCACCCCTCCACTTT. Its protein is CASSENRANSPLHF.

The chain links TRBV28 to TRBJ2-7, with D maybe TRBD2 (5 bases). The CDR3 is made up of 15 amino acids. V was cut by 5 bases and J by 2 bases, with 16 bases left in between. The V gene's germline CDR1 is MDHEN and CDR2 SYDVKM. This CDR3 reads CASSPGLIPTYEQYF. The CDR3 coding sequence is TGTGCCAGCAGTCCCGGACTCATACCTACCTACGAGCAGTACTTC.

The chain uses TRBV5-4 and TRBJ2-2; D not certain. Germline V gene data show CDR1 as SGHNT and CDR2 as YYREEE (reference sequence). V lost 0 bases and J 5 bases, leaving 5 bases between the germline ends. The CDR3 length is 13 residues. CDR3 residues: CASSLGQTGELFF. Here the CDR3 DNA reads TGTGCCAGCAGCTTGGGGCAGACCGGGGAGCTGTTTTTT.

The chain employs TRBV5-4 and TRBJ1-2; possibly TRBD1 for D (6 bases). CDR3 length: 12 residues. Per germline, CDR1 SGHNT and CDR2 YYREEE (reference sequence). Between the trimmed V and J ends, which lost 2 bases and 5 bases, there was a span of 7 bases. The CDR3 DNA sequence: TGTGCCAGCAGCTTTACAGGGTATGGCTACACCTTC. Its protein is CASSFTGYGYTF. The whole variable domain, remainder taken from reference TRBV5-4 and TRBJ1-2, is ETGVTQSPTHLIKTRGQQVTLRCSSQSGHNTVSWYQQALGQGPQFIFQYYREEENGRGNFPPRFSGLQFPNYSSELNVNALELDDSALYLCASSFTGYGYTFGSGTRLTVV.

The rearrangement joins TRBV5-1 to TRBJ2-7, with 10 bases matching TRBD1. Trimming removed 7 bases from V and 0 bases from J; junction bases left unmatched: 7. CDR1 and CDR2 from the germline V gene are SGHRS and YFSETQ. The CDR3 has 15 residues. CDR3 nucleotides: TGCGCCAGCTTTTCGGGACAGGGGAGCTCCTACGAGCAGTACTTC. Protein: CASFSGQGSSYEQYF.

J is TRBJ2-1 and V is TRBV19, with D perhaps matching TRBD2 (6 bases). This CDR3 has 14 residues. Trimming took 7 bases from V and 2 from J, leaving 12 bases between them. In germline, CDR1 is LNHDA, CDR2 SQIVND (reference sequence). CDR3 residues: CASTRRAAYNEQFF. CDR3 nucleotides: TGTGCCAGTACCCGGAGGGCAGCCTACAATGAGCAGTTCTTC.

This CDR3 is CASSEQGGMGIQYF. In nucleotides, the CDR3 is TGTGCCAGCAGTGAACAGGGAGGGATGGGCATTCAGTACTTC. The V and J genes are TRBV6-1 and TRBJ2-4, with TRBD2 matching 7 bases. The V segment lost 2 bases and the J segment 9 bases; nucleotides outside the gene matches: 7. CDR1 and CDR2 from the germline V gene are MNHNS and SASEGT. The CDR3 totals 14 residues.

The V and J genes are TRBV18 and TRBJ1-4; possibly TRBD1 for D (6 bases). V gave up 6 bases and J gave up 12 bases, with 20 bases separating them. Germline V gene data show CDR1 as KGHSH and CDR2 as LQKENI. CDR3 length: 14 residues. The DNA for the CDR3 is TGTGCCAGCTCTCAAGATTCCAGGCGGGGGCAACTGTTTTTT. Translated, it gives CASSQDSRRGQLFF.

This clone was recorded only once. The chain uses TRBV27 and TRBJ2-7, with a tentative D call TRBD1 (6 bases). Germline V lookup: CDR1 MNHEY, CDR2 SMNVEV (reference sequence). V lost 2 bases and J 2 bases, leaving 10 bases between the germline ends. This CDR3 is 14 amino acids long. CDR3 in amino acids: CASSLKSGAYEQYF. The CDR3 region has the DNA TGTGCCAGCAGTTTAAAGTCAGGGGCCTACGAGCAGTACTTC.

The CDR3 DNA is TGCGCCAGCAGCCCCCAGGGGAGCTCCTACGAGCAGTACTTC. Translation: CASSPQGSSYEQYF. The gene calls are TRBV5-1 and TRBJ2-7, with D perhaps TRBD1 (6 bases). In germline, CDR1 is SGHRS, CDR2 YFSETQ. Trimming removed 4 bases at V and 0 bases at J, with 11 bases between. The CDR3 runs to 14 residues.

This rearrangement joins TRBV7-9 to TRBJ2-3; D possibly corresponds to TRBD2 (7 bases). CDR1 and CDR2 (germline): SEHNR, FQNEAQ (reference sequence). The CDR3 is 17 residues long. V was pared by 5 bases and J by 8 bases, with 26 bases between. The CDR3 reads CASSPYPRWGGAGTQYF. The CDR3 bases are TGTGCCAGCAGCCCATACCCCCGGTGGGGGGGCGCGGGTACGCAGTATTTT.

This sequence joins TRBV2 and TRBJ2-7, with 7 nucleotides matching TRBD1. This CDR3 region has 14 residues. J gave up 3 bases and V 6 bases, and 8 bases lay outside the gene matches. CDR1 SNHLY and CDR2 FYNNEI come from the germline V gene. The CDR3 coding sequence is TGTGCCAGCAGGGGCCGTAGGACAGGCTACGAGCAGTACTTC. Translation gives CASRGRRTGYEQYF. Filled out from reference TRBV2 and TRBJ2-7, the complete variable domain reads EPEVTQTPSHQVTQMGQEVILRCVPISNHLYFYWYRQILGQKVEFLVSFYNNEISEKSEIFDDQFSVERPDGSNFTLKIRSTKLEDSAMYFCASRGRRTGYEQYFGPGTRLTVT.

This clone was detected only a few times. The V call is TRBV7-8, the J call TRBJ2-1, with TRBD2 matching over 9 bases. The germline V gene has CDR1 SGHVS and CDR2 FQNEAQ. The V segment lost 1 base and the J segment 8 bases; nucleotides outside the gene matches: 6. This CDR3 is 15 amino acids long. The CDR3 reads CASSLVFSGGYEQFF. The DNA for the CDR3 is TGTGCCAGCAGCTTAGTTTTTAGCGGGGGCTATGAGCAGTTCTTC.